This entry lists 29 T cell receptor beta chains sequenced from one sample in a study of blood T cell repertoires in COVID-19. The repertoire was sequenced with immunoSEQ multiplex PCR; TCRdb's copy has only in-frame clones and lacks some. This table holds approximately 170,000 clones, about 80% found once. Sequenced: peripheral blood. These receptor sequences come from a man in his 70s who had recovered from COVID-19.

This sequence joins TRBV16 and TRBJ1-5, with D hard to call. Germline V gene data show CDR1 as KGHSY and CDR2 as FQNENV. V was cut by 0 bases and J by 5 bases, with 5 bases left in between. CDR3 size: 13 residues. The CDR3 loop reads CASSQSEYQPQHF. The CDR3 coding sequence is TGTGCCAGCAGCCAATCAGAGTATCAGCCCCAGCATTTT.

This clone was counted between two and nine times. The rearrangement links TRBV5-5 to TRBJ2-1; tentative D call: TRBD2 (5 bases). Germline assignment: CDR1 SGHKS and CDR2 YYEKEE (reference sequence). The CDR3 runs 15 residues. Trimming shortened V by 1 base and J by 7 bases, and 15 bases separated the two germline ends. In nucleotides, the CDR3 is TGTGCCAGCAGCTTGACGTTAGCAGGAGGTAATGAGCAGTTCTTC. This sequence encodes CASSLTLAGGNEQFF. Together with reference TRBV5-5 and TRBJ2-1, the CDR3 gives the full variable domain: DAGVTQSPTHLIKTRGQQVTLRCSPISGHKSVSWYQQVLGQGPQFIFQYYEKEERGRGNFPDRFSARQFPNYSSELNVNALLLGDSALYLCASSLTLAGGNEQFFGPGTRLTVL.

The V gene is TRBV2, the J gene TRBJ2-1, with TRBD2 identical over 11 bases. The V gene's germline CDR1 is SNHLY and CDR2 FYNNEI. CDR3 size: 16 residues. J gave up 4 bases and V 3 bases, and 5 bases lay outside the gene matches. CDR3 loop: CASSEVLAGEYNEQFF. The DNA of the CDR3 is TGTGCCAGCAGTGAGGTACTAGCGGGAGAGTACAATGAGCAGTTCTTC.

This clone was detected only a few times. The J gene is TRBJ2-3, the V gene TRBV7-2, with 9 bases identical to TRBD2. This CDR3 has 15 residues. V shed 2 bases, J shed 2 bases, and the junction held 2 bases outside the gene matches. The germline V gene has CDR1 SGHTA and CDR2 FQGNSA. As DNA, the CDR3 is TGTGCCAGCAGCTTAAGCGGGAGGAACACAGATACGCAGTATTTT. Protein product: CASSLSGRNTDTQYF. Using reference TRBV7-2 and TRBJ2-3 for the parts outside the CDR3, the full variable domain is GAGVSQSPSNKVTEKGKDVELRCDPISGHTALYWYRQSLGQGLEFLIYFQGNSAPDKSGLPSDRFSAERTGGSVSTLTIQRTQQEDSAVYLCASSLSGRNTDTQYFGPGTRLTVL.

The V gene is TRBV19, the J gene TRBJ2-2; a weak D match, TRBD1 (5 bases). The CDR3 has 14 amino acids. The V end lost 9 bases, the J end lost 1 base, and 12 bases lay between the germline ends. From germline, CDR1 is LNHDA and CDR2 SQIVND (reference sequence). CDR3 bases: TGTGCCAGCCAGGCACAGGAGAACACCGGGGAGCTGTTTTTT. It yields the protein CASQAQENTGELFF.

The chain is built from TRBV19 and TRBJ2-1; 8 bases agree with TRBD2. V trimming: 4 bases; J trimming: 8 bases; junction bases outside the gene matches: 10. The CDR3 is 15 amino acids. CDR1 is LNHDA, CDR2 SQIVND, per germline (reference sequence). The CDR3 sequence: CASSRGSGSGYEQFF. The DNA for the CDR3 is TGTGCCAGTAGTAGGGGAAGCGGGAGTGGCTATGAGCAGTTCTTC.

The chain is built from TRBV9 and TRBJ1-2; 8 nucleotides line up with TRBD1. Losses at the gene ends were 0 bases for V and 6 bases for J; bases not matched to a gene: 4. The CDR3 is 14 residues long. Germline V CDR1 and CDR2: SGDLS, YYNGEE. The CDR3 here is CASSVGQGPDGYTF. The CDR3 nucleotides are TGTGCCAGCAGCGTAGGACAGGGGCCGGATGGCTACACCTTC.

The chain employs TRBV7-9 and TRBJ1-2; D call uncertain. V was trimmed by 1 base and J by 4 bases, leaving 7 bases between them. The V gene's germline CDR1 is SEHNR and CDR2 FQNEAQ (reference sequence). The CDR3 is made up of 13 amino acids. This CDR3 reads CASSLERSYGYTF. For the CDR3, the DNA is TGTGCCAGCAGCTTAGAACGCAGCTATGGCTACACCTTC.

The rearrangement links TRBV18 to TRBJ2-1; D is possibly TRBD2 (6 bases). Per the germline V gene, CDR1 is KGHSH and CDR2 is LQKENI. The CDR3 consists of 15 residues. V lost 0 bases and J 5 bases, leaving 11 bases between the germline ends. Here the CDR3 reads CASSPPGLQNNEQFF. The CDR3 coding sequence is TGTGCCAGCTCACCACCGGGACTTCAAAACAATGAGCAGTTCTTC.

Comments on this clone: The junction differs from germline at one of its ends, possibly a read error. J is TRBJ2-7 and V is TRBV3-1 (or the pseudogene TRBV3-2); 10 bases map to TRBD1. There are 13 residues in the CDR3. Per the germline V gene, CDR1 is LGHDT and CDR2 is YNNKEL (reference sequence). The CDR3 reads CASRNSPGQGLHF. CDR3 bases: TGTGCCAGCCGTAACTCACCGGGACAGGGGTTACACTTC.

This clone was observed a single time. The chain couples TRBV6-5 to TRBJ1-4; D is possibly TRBD1 (5 bases). Germline V gives CDR1 MNHEY, CDR2 SVGAGI. The V gene lost 4 bases and the J gene lost 8 bases, with 20 bases spanning the gap. The CDR3 runs 16 residues. The CDR3 here is CASSFYGGITGEKLFF. The DNA for the CDR3 is TGTGCCAGCAGTTTCTACGGGGGGATCACGGGGGAAAAACTGTTTTTT.

About this clone itself: One junction end disagrees with the germline gene, perhaps due to a read error. The chain has TRBV7-7 and TRBJ2-3, with TRBD2 matching 7 bases. Germline CDR1 is SSHAT and CDR2 is FNYEAQ (reference sequence). The CDR3 sequence is 15 residues long. The CDR3 here is CASSAGTSDTDTQYF. The CDR3 coding sequence is TGTGCTAGCAGCGCCGGTACTAGCGACACAGATACGCAGTATTTT.

The chain recombines TRBV11-2 with TRBJ2-1; 8 bases map to TRBD2. The germline gives CDR1 SGHAT, CDR2 FQNNGV. Losses at the gene ends were 5 bases for V and 6 bases for J; bases not matched to a gene: 3. There are 13 residues in the CDR3. CDR3 region: CASSTGLGNEQFF. The DNA for the CDR3 is TGTGCCAGCAGCACGGGACTAGGCAATGAGCAGTTCTTC.

The CDR3 region has the DNA TGCGCCAGCAGCTTGGGCGGACAGGCCGAGCAGTACTTC. This codes for CASSLGGQAEQYF. The chain employs TRBV5-1 and TRBJ2-7, with 7 nucleotides matching TRBD1. The CDR3 loop spans 13 amino acids. CDR1 and CDR2 from the germline V gene are SGHRS and YFSETQ. The trim removed 0 bases at V and 6 bases at J, leaving 3 bases unmatched.

V usage is TRBV11-3 and J usage is TRBJ2-1, with 8 bases fitting TRBD2. This CDR3 is built from 14 residues. Germline trimming cut 5 bases from V and 7 bases from J; bases unmatched to any gene: 7. Germline loops: CDR1 SGHNT, CDR2 YENEEA. The CDR3 reads CASSISGTVNEQFF. CDR3 DNA: TGTGCCAGCAGCATTAGCGGGACCGTAAATGAGCAGTTCTTC.

This chain links TRBV2 with TRBJ2-7; perhaps TRBD2 as D (5 bases). CDR3 length: 13 amino acids. CDR1 is SNHLY and CDR2 is FYNNEI in the germline V gene. The ends were cut back, 0 bases at V and 5 bases at J, with 8 bases in the middle. The CDR3 is CASSEARVDEQYF. CDR3 coding DNA: TGTGCCAGCAGTGAAGCGAGGGTCGACGAGCAGTACTTC.

V gene TRBV6-5 combines with J gene TRBJ2-4, with 8 positions matching TRBD1. V shed 4 bases and J 3 bases; nucleotides not matched to a gene: 5. CDR1 and CDR2 from the germline V gene are MNHEY and SVGAGI. This CDR3 is built from 15 residues. The CDR3 region is CASSSQTGGKNIQYF. The CDR3 coding sequence is TGTGCCAGCAGTTCTCAAACAGGGGGCAAAAACATTCAGTACTTC.

The chain recombines TRBV23-1 with TRBJ2-1, with 7 bases aligning to TRBD1. TRBV23-1 qualifies as an ORF whose function is uncertain. V dropped 4 bases and J dropped 3; count of bases not matched to a gene: 18. CDR3 length equals 19 residues. The CDR3 DNA reads as TGCGCCAGCAGTCCCCTAGGGACAGCCCGAGCCCACCTCTACAATGAGCAGTTCTTC. As protein: CASSPLGTARAHLYNEQFF.

In DNA form, the CDR3 reads TGCGCCAGCAGTGAGTCGGGGACAGGGAACAATGAGCAGTTCTTC. It is translated as CASSESGTGNNEQFF. The chain carries TRBV10-1 and TRBJ2-1, with 9 nucleotides matching TRBD1. After removal of 0 bases from V and 5 bases from J, the junction contained 2 bases not matched to a gene. Germline V gene sequence: CDR1 WNHNN, CDR2 SYGVQD (reference sequence). The CDR3 is 15 residues long.

The V call is TRBV2, the J call TRBJ2-1; 12 bases map to TRBD2. From germline, CDR1 is SNHLY and CDR2 FYNNEI. V shed 6 bases, J shed 8 bases, and the junction held 2 bases outside the gene matches. The CDR3 consists of 13 residues. The CDR3 protein is CASRGLAGHEQFF. The CDR3, as DNA: TGTGCCAGCAGGGGACTAGCGGGCCATGAGCAGTTCTTC.

The chain recombines TRBV4-2 with TRBJ2-1; D possibly corresponds to TRBD2 (6 bases). V lost 3 bases and J lost 0, with 12 bases in between. Germline assignment: CDR1 LGHNA and CDR2 YNFKEQ. The CDR3 contains 16 residues. CDR3 coding DNA: TGTGCCAGCAGCCAGGAAGTCGGGGGCTCCTACAATGAGCAGTTCTTC. It translates to CASSQEVGGSYNEQFF.

The CDR3, as DNA: TGTGCCAGCAGTTCACAGGGGGTTACGCAGTATTTT. Translating it yields CASSSQGVTQYF. The chain links TRBV6-5 to TRBJ2-3, with 8 nucleotides matching TRBD1. V lost 4 bases to trimming and J lost 8 bases; unmatched junction nucleotides: 2. Looked up from germline, CDR1 is MNHEY and CDR2 is SVGAGI. This CDR3 is 12 amino acids long.

This clone appeared a single time. V gene TRBV3-1 (or the pseudogene TRBV3-2) combines with J gene TRBJ2-2; a possible D gene is TRBD2 (7 bases). V shed 0 bases and J shed 5 bases, with 13 bases lying between them. The CDR3 length is 16 residues. From germline, CDR1 is LGHDT and CDR2 YNNKEL (reference sequence). CDR3 amino acids: CASSQDGGPGTGELFF. CDR3 bases: TGTGCCAGCAGCCAAGACGGGGGGCCCGGGACCGGGGAGCTGTTTTTT.

This clone showed up just a few times. The chain recombines TRBV3-1 (or the pseudogene TRBV3-2) with TRBJ2-2, with D hard to call. The CDR3 is 12 amino acids. V was clipped by 0 bases and J by 7 bases, with 3 bases between them. CDR1 LGHDT and CDR2 YNNKEL come from the germline V gene (reference sequence). DNA of the CDR3: TGTGCCAGCAGCCAAGATATCGGGGAGCTGTTTTTT. It codes for CASSQDIGELFF.

This sequence joins TRBV15 and TRBJ2-1, with 12 bases identical to TRBD2. Germline CDR1 is LNHNV and CDR2 is YYDKDF (reference sequence). V lost 5 bases and J lost 7; bases outside the gene matches: 9. The CDR3 sequence is 16 residues long. The chain's CDR3 is CATSPQGLAGGNEQFF. CDR3 nucleotides: TGTGCCACCAGCCCCCAGGGACTAGCGGGTGGGAATGAGCAGTTCTTC.

The chain links TRBV28 to TRBJ2-1, with 7 bases aligning to TRBD2. J lost 4 bases, V lost 6 bases, and 6 bases had no gene match. Germline CDR1 and CDR2: MDHEN and SYDVKM. This CDR3 is built from 14 residues. For the CDR3, the DNA is TGTGCCAGCAGACCGGGGGGACCTTACAATGAGCAGTTCTTC. This gives the protein CASRPGGPYNEQFF.

This chain connects TRBV6-5 to TRBJ2-5, with 9 bases lining up with TRBD1. Germline CDR1 is MNHEY and CDR2 is SVGAGI. The trim removed 7 bases at V and 5 bases at J, leaving 11 bases unmatched. This CDR3 region has 15 residues. CDR3 in DNA: TGTGCCAGCAAGTACCTAAGGACAGGGGACGAGACCCAGTACTTC. Protein: CASKYLRTGDETQYF.

The V call is TRBV28, the J call TRBJ2-1; D possibly corresponds to TRBD2 (6 bases). CDR1 MDHEN and CDR2 SYDVKM come from the germline V gene. V was clipped by 11 bases and J by 8 bases, with 10 bases between them. The CDR3 runs to 10 residues. CDR3 amino acids: CASGGYEQFF. The CDR3 DNA follows: TGTGCCTCCGGGGGATATGAGCAGTTCTTC.

This chain uses TRBV6-5 with TRBJ2-7; D remains unclear. V was trimmed by 9 bases and J by 6 bases, leaving 9 bases between them. Per the germline V gene, CDR1 is MNHEY and CDR2 is SVGAGI. This CDR3 has 10 residues. CDR3 coding DNA: TGTGCCAGTGTCCCCGGCGAGCAGTACTTC. Its translation is CASVPGEQYF.